This is a list of T cell receptor beta chains from one sample in a study of metastatic and nonmetastatic thyroid tumors. From the PCR reads, TCRdb re-called clones with MiXCR. The data contain around 20,000 clones, 16% of them singletons. Material for sequencing was blood. All receptors derive from a male donor with papillary thyroid cancer or a benign thyroid nodule (not recorded which). Some clones in this sample may be carry-over from other donors' samples. Both conserved end residues are part of each CDR3. A D gene is named only where the DNA matches it firmly. Where a row states a size, it is once, few, many or the class of an expanded clone; other rows omit it.

V gene: TRBV9
clone size: many
J gene: TRBJ1-1
D gene: NA
CDR3 DNA: TGTGCCAGCAGCGTAGGTGTAGAGAACACTGAAGCTTTCTTT
CDR3 protein: CASSVGVENTEAFF

V gene: TRBV18
clone size: many
J gene: TRBJ2-1
D gene: NA
CDR3 DNA: TGTGCCAGCTCACCTGGGTATGGTGGGGGAAATGAGCAGTTCTTC
CDR3 protein: CASSPGYGGGNEQFF

V gene: TRBV20-1
clone size: many
J gene: TRBJ2-1
D gene: TRBD2
CDR3 DNA: TGCAGTGCCAGAATTAGCGGGAGGTACAATGAGCAGTTCTTC
CDR3 protein: CSARISGRYNEQFF

V gene: TRBV7-2
clone size: NA
J gene: TRBJ1-2
D gene: NA
CDR3 DNA: TGTGCCAGCAGCGCCCGGACTCCGAAAGGTGGCTACACCTTC
CDR3 protein: CASSARTPKGGYTF

V gene: TRBV14
clone size: many
J gene: TRBJ2-4
D gene: NA
CDR3 DNA: TGTGCCAGCAGCCGAAGGGGGATCAAAAACATTCAGTACTTC
CDR3 protein: CASSRRGIKNIQYF

V gene: TRBV7-9
clone size: many
J gene: TRBJ1-4
D gene: NA
CDR3 DNA: TGTGCCAGCAGCTTAGTCACAGATACACCCCATGAAAAACTGTTTTTT
CDR3 protein: CASSLVTDTPHEKLFF

V gene: TRBV4-1
clone size: medium-sized
J gene: TRBJ1-6
D gene: NA
CDR3 DNA: TGCGCCAGCAGCCAAGTTCCGTCAGGGGCCCCATTAACCCTCCACTTT
CDR3 protein: CASSQVPSGAPLTLHF

V gene: TRBV20-1
clone size: many
J gene: TRBJ1-4
D gene: NA
CDR3 DNA: TGCGGTGCTAGAGACTTTAGGCCCCAACTGTTTTTT
CDR3 protein: CGARDFRPQLFF

V gene: TRBV6-1
clone size: few
J gene: TRBJ1-1
D gene: TRBD1
CDR3 DNA: TGTGCCAGCAGCGATACAGGGGCTGCTATCAAGAACACTGAAGCTTTCTTT
CDR3 protein: CASSDTGAAIKNTEAFF

V gene: TRBV9
clone size: many
J gene: TRBJ1-1
D gene: NA
CDR3 DNA: TGTGCCAGCAGCGTAGTCTTAGGCACTGAAGCTTTCTTT
CDR3 protein: CASSVVLGTEAFF

V gene: TRBV5-1
clone size: many
J gene: TRBJ2-3
D gene: TRBD2
CDR3 DNA: TGCGCCAGCCGCGGGGGGGGTAGCAACACAGATACGCAGTATTTT
CDR3 protein: CASRGGGSNTDTQYF

V gene: TRBV7-9
clone size: many
J gene: TRBJ1-2
D gene: NA
CDR3 DNA: TGTGCCAGCAGCTTAGGGGGCCGGGGCTACACCTTC
CDR3 protein: CASSLGGRGYTF

V gene: TRBV27
clone size: few
J gene: TRBJ2-7
D gene: TRBD2
CDR3 DNA: TGTGCCAGCAGGGTAGCGGGGGACTCCTACGAGCAGTACTTC
CDR3 protein: CASRVAGDSYEQYF

V gene: TRBV6-4
clone size: many
J gene: TRBJ1-5
D gene: TRBD1
CDR3 DNA: TGTGCCAGCAGTGACGGGACAGGGGGCAATCAGCCCCAGCATTTT
CDR3 protein: CASSDGTGGNQPQHF

V gene: TRBV6-1
clone size: few
J gene: TRBJ2-3
D gene: NA
CDR3 DNA: TGTGCCAGCAGTGTACTTTCTGATACGCAGTATTTT
CDR3 protein: CASSVLSDTQYF

V gene: TRBV15
clone size: many
J gene: TRBJ1-5
D gene: NA
CDR3 DNA: TGTGCCACCAGCAGAGATCGGAATCAGCCCCAGCATTTT
CDR3 protein: CATSRDRNQPQHF

V gene: TRBV18
clone size: many
J gene: TRBJ1-6
D gene: NA
CDR3 DNA: TGTGCCAGCTCACCGAACTCCTATAATTCACCCCTCCACTTT
CDR3 protein: CASSPNSYNSPLHF

V gene: TRBV20-1
clone size: medium-sized
J gene: TRBJ1-1
D gene: NA
CDR3 DNA: TGCAGTGCTAGAGGGACAGCGAACACTGAAGCTTTCTTT
CDR3 protein: CSARGTANTEAFF

V gene: TRBV20-1
clone size: many
J gene: TRBJ2-7
D gene: NA
CDR3 DNA: TGCAGTGCTAGAGATGTGCGGAATTACGAGCAGTACTTC
CDR3 protein: CSARDVRNYEQYF

V gene: TRBV28
clone size: many
J gene: TRBJ1-2
D gene: NA
CDR3 DNA: TGTGCCAGCAGTTATGGAGGGCAGGATGTTACCTTC
CDR3 protein: CASSYGGQDVTF

V gene: TRBV19
clone size: many
J gene: TRBJ2-7
D gene: NA
CDR3 DNA: TGTGCCAGTAGCCCCGCGGTACGGACAGCTGTGCACTTC
CDR3 protein: CASSPAVRTAVHF

V gene: TRBV11-2
clone size: many
J gene: TRBJ2-1
D gene: NA
CDR3 DNA: TGTGCCAGCAGCCGGCCCTACAATGAGCAGTTCTTC
CDR3 protein: CASSRPYNEQFF

V gene: TRBV28
clone size: many
J gene: TRBJ2-1
D gene: TRBD2
CDR3 DNA: TGTGCCAGCAGTTTAGTCGGGACTACAGGACTATACAATGAGCAGTTCTTC
CDR3 protein: CASSLVGTTGLYNEQFF

V gene: TRBV6-2/TRBV6-3
clone size: many
J gene: TRBJ2-7
D gene: NA
CDR3 DNA: TGTGCCAGCAGTTACGGTCGGCCCTACGAGCAGTACTTC
CDR3 protein: CASSYGRPYEQYF

V gene: TRBV5-1
clone size: many
J gene: TRBJ2-7
D gene: NA
CDR3 DNA: TGCGCCAGCAGCTTGCAAGCTGGCTCCTACGAGCAGTACTTC
CDR3 protein: CASSLQAGSYEQYF